This T cell receptor beta chain was sequenced for a study of cytomegalovirus exposure and HLA in healthy donors. Study-level findings and limits: TCR beta sequences reportedly predicted the HLA-A and HLA-B alleles of most subjects accurately. It was only CMV serostatus that was available as immune exposure information.

This clone was seen only once. Its antigen is not identified. 60 Vbeta and 13 Jbeta primers were used in PCR. TCRdb keeps only in-frame clones here, not all; method: immunoSEQ multiplex PCR. This table has some 99,000 clones, about 80% appearing once. The sequenced sample consisted of PBMCs. The clonotype comes from a man in his forties in good health and CMV-seronegative.

This CDR3 is CASKRWGRPEAFF. CDR3 coding DNA: TGTGCCAGCAAGCGATGGGGCAGGCCCGAAGCTTTCTTT. The chain links TRBV28 to TRBJ1-1, with D perhaps matching TRBD1 (5 bases). Trimming stripped 7 bases from V and 8 bases from J, with 17 bases between. The CDR3 has 13 amino acids. Germline CDR1 and CDR2: MDHEN and SYDVKM.